Listed below are T cell receptor beta chains from one sample, sequenced in a study of vaccination and CD4 T cells after COVID-19. Using its own MiXCR run on the PCR reads, TCRdb lists one record per CDR3 protein. In the table there are about 19,000 distinct CDR3 sequences, 40% to 60% of which are singletons. Their antigen targets remain unknown. Specimen: CD4+ T cells from blood, cultured in vitro, collected before SARS-CoV-2 vaccination. The receptors were gathered from a human donor who had recovered from COVID-19. The CDR3 runs from the conserved cysteine through the conserved F or W.

v_call	j_call	cdr3_aa
TRBV20-1	TRBJ1-2	CSAGEDYGYTF
TRBV6-1	TRBJ1-3	CASDLGTGNTIYF
TRBV18	TRBJ1-1	CASSPRTGGDAEAFF
TRBV27	TRBJ2-3	CAIPPSGREYF
TRBV20-1	TRBJ2-1	CSARGNRDKYNEQFF
TRBV7-9	TRBJ2-3	CASSPRLAENTDTQYF
TRBV30	TRBJ2-1	CAWSGLAGVGYNEQFF
TRBV15	TRBJ2-2	CATRESDRDTGELFF
TRBV6-5	TRBJ1-2	CASSYTGTGSYTF
TRBV7-3	TRBJ2-3	CASSSRGDTRTDTQYF
TRBV4-1	TRBJ2-4	CASSQDPGGQAKNIQYF
TRBV10-1	TRBJ2-7	CASSDNSYEQYF
TRBV7-2	TRBJ1-6	CASSPPGLALHF
TRBV28	TRBJ2-1	CASSLIPPQGHEQFF
TRBV20-1	TRBJ1-2	CSARDPTRYGYTF
TRBV19	TRBJ2-1	CASSGTSGNNEQFF
TRBV7-2	TRBJ2-3	CASSLMGLASTDTQYF
TRBV7-5	TRBJ2-7	CISVSEATERESYVYEQYF
TRBV4-1	TRBJ2-7	CASSPIPRQSTYEQYF
TRBV20-1	TRBJ2-7	CSALTGTSGTYEQYF
TRBV24-1	TRBJ2-1	CATTGVDRGYNEQFF
TRBV7-9	TRBJ2-3	CASSLGTGTSTDTQYF
TRBV7-8	TRBJ1-6	CASSLEARGSYNSPLHF
TRBV20-1	TRBJ2-3	CSASTAGGTDTQYF
TRBV12-3/TRBV12-4	TRBJ1-3	CASRPARDTIYF